The 5 T cell receptor beta chains below come from one sample, sequenced in a study of cytomegalovirus exposure and HLA in healthy donors. PCR amplification relied on 60 Vbeta primers (plus 13 Jbeta primers). The protocol was immunoSEQ multiplex PCR, while the TCRdb copy is restricted to in-frame clones and leaves out a portion. The table lists 150,000 to 200,000 clones, just under 80% of them singletons. The material sequenced was PBMCs. The receptors shown here come from a young man in good health and CMV-seropositive.

The chain recombines TRBV7-8 with TRBJ2-1, with D perhaps matching TRBD1 (5 bases). Germline CDR1 is SGHVS and CDR2 is FQNEAQ. The CDR3 spans 15 residues. Trimming stripped 5 bases from V and 6 bases from J, with 17 bases between. This CDR3 reads CASSPLRGGANEQFF. The CDR3, as DNA: TGTGCCAGCAGCCCTCTCCGAGGTGGGGCCAATGAGCAGTTCTTC.

The rearrangement joins TRBV6-1 to TRBJ1-5; TRBD1 is a possible D gene (6 bases). CDR3 length equals 15 residues. The germline CDR1 and CDR2 sequences are MNHNS and SASEGT. Trimming left V 6 bases short and J 9 bases short, with 21 bases between. CDR3 region: CASRVGSLYRAPQHF. The CDR3 nucleotides are TGTGCCAGCAGAGTGGGGAGCCTCTACAGGGCGCCCCAGCATTTT.

This clone was seen once. J is TRBJ2-7 and V is TRBV4-1, with TRBD2 as a possible D gene (5 bases). Trimming stripped 0 bases from V and 3 bases from J, with 6 bases between. CDR3 length: 13 residues. Germline CDR1 MGHRA, CDR2 YSYEKL. CDR3 in amino acids: CASSQEEVYEQYF. In nucleotides, the CDR3 is TGCGCCAGCAGCCAAGAGGAGGTCTACGAGCAGTACTTC.

This clone has a single count. This sequence joins TRBV2 and TRBJ2-7, with D perhaps TRBD2 (7 bases). Trimming stripped 7 bases from V and 5 bases from J, with 21 bases between. This CDR3 has 15 residues. The V gene's germline CDR1 is SNHLY and CDR2 FYNNEI. The chain's CDR3 is CASILVGGPKNEQYF. In nucleotides, the CDR3 is TGTGCCAGCATCCTAGTGGGGGGGCCAAAAAACGAGCAGTACTTC.

This chain links TRBV9 with TRBJ1-2; TRBD1 matches at 7 bases. Germline-derived CDR1 and CDR2 are SGDLS and YYNGEE. The CDR3 sequence is 14 residues long. V shed 5 bases, J shed 3 bases, and the junction held 7 bases outside the gene matches. The CDR3 is CASSDRDSDYGYTF. The CDR3 DNA sequence: TGTGCCAGCAGTGACCGGGACAGCGACTATGGCTACACCTTC.